The 13 T cell receptor beta chains presented below share a single source sample, sequenced in a study of technical replicates of blood from several donors (dated by TCRdb to the late 2010s). Library preparation was by the immunoSEQ multiplex PCR assay. In TCRdb, the immuneACCESS table is reduced to in-frame sequences with V and J assigned. These tables do not hold every clone; where another copy was compared, an unresolved V gene accounts for under half, and the others remain unexplained. The sample yields about 82,000 clones; 96% were counted once. The top ten clonotypes cover roughly 0.34% of the sample. Material: T cells isolated from PBMCs. All receptors come from a human donor in good health.

The chain links TRBV9 to TRBJ2-1, with 8 bases identical to TRBD2. V lost 5 bases to trimming and J lost 7 bases; unmatched junction nucleotides: 11. The V gene's germline CDR1 is SGDLS and CDR2 YYNGEE. The CDR3 is made up of 15 amino acids. In nucleotides, the CDR3 is TGTGCCAGCAGGTCAGCGGGAGCTGACGGGAATGAGCAGTTCTTC. As protein: CASRSAGADGNEQFF.

This chain connects TRBV30 to TRBJ2-7; TRBD1 matches at 8 bases. The germline V gene encodes CDR1 GTSNPN and CDR2 SVGIG (reference sequence). Trimming cost V 2 bases and J 3 bases; bases outside gene matches: 3. The CDR3 totals 13 residues. The CDR3 is CAWSQGAVYEQYF. The CDR3 coding sequence is TGTGCCTGGAGTCAGGGGGCTGTCTACGAGCAGTACTTC.

The chain is built from TRBV28 and TRBJ1-2, with a possible D match to TRBD1 (6 bases). The germline CDR1 and CDR2 sequences are MDHEN and SYDVKM. V lost 2 bases, J lost 5 bases, and 9 bases lay in between. The CDR3 totals 13 residues. The CDR3 coding sequence is TGTGCCAGCAGTTTAACGGACAGATATGGCTACACCTTC. Amino acids: CASSLTDRYGYTF.

This clone has just one count. This chain uses TRBV5-1 with TRBJ1-1, with D maybe TRBD1 (5 bases). With 1 base removed from V and 3 bases from J, the gap between germline ends came to 10 bases. In germline, CDR1 is SGHRS, CDR2 YFSETQ. The CDR3 totals 14 residues. The CDR3 loop reads CASSLPGYDTEAFF. Written as DNA, the CDR3 is TGCGCCAGCAGCTTGCCAGGGTACGACACTGAAGCTTTCTTT.

The chain uses TRBV7-9 and TRBJ1-5; 10 positions match TRBD1. Germline lookup yields CDR1 SEHNR and CDR2 FQNEAQ (reference sequence). This CDR3 is built from 15 residues. V was clipped by 5 bases and J by 2 bases; unmatched bases: 3. Written as DNA, the CDR3 is TGTGCCAGCAGCGACGGGACAGGGGGCAATCAGCCCCAGCATTTT. It is translated as CASSDGTGGNQPQHF.

The V call is TRBV10-1, the J call TRBJ2-3; no clear D gene. The germline V and J ends were trimmed by 3 bases and 3 bases, with 19 bases remaining between them. CDR3 size: 17 residues. CDR1 is WNHNN and CDR2 is SYGVQD in the germline V gene (reference sequence). CDR3 loop: CASSDRSSNPSTDTQYF. CDR3 DNA: TGCGCCAGCAGTGATCGGAGTAGCAATCCTTCTACAGATACGCAGTATTTT.

The chain employs TRBV7-3 and TRBJ2-1; 8 bases are shared with TRBD2. Trimming cost V 5 bases and J 7 bases; bases outside gene matches: 16. There are 17 residues in the CDR3. Germline CDR1 reads SGHTA; CDR2 reads FQGTGA. This chain's CDR3 is CASSPSDSGKVGNEQFF. The CDR3 nucleotides read TGTGCCAGCAGCCCATCCGATAGCGGGAAGGTCGGAAATGAGCAGTTCTTC.

The chain combines TRBV6-5 with TRBJ2-7; 7 bases match TRBD1. CDR3 size: 16 residues. The trim removed 0 bases at V and 1 base at J, leaving 6 bases unmatched. In germline, CDR1 is MNHEY, CDR2 SVGAGI. The CDR3 loop reads CASSYSTWTGSYEQYF. DNA for the CDR3: TGTGCCAGCAGTTACTCGACATGGACAGGATCCTACGAGCAGTACTTC.

This sequence joins TRBV4-3 and TRBJ2-2, with 9 bases fitting TRBD2. J lost 1 base, V lost 0 bases, and 9 bases had no gene match. Germline values: CDR1 LGHNA, CDR2 YSLEER. This CDR3 spans 19 amino acids. The CDR3 spells CASSQDVLAGNENTGELFF. CDR3 nucleotide sequence: TGCGCCAGCAGCCAAGATGTGCTAGCGGGAAATGAGAACACCGGGGAGCTGTTTTTT.

The chain couples TRBV27 to TRBJ1-5; no firm D call. The CDR3 has 14 amino acids. Deletions cut 7 bases from V and 6 bases from J, with 16 bases between. Germline CDR1 and CDR2: MNHEY and SMNVEV (reference sequence). Written as DNA, the CDR3 is TGTGCCAGCAAGTCGGGATTCAGCGGTCAGCCCCAGCATTTT. It yields the protein CASKSGFSGQPQHF.

The J gene is TRBJ1-2, the V gene TRBV2; tentative D call: TRBD1 (6 bases). The CDR3 is made up of 13 amino acids. Trimming took off 3 bases at V and 4 bases at J, with 9 bases between the two ends. The germline gives CDR1 SNHLY, CDR2 FYNNEI. CDR3 nucleotide sequence: TGTGCCAGCAGTGAGGCAGGGGTCTATGGCTACACCTTC. Translated: CASSEAGVYGYTF. Based on the CDR3 plus reference TRBV2 and TRBJ1-2, the full variable domain is EPEVTQTPSHQVTQMGQEVILRCVPISNHLYFYWYRQILGQKVEFLVSFYNNEISEKSEIFDDQFSVERPDGSNFTLKIRSTKLEDSAMYFCASSEAGVYGYTFGSGTRLTVV.

The chain uses TRBV27 and TRBJ1-2; TRBD1 matches 7 bases. CDR1 and CDR2 (germline): MNHEY, SMNVEV (reference sequence). This CDR3 has 18 residues. J was trimmed by 5 bases and V by 2 bases; bases with no gene match: 17. CDR3: CASSLLRQGGGGRYGYTF. The CDR3 coding sequence is TGTGCCAGCAGTTTACTCCGACAGGGAGGAGGAGGGAGGTATGGCTACACCTTC.

J is TRBJ1-2 and V is TRBV11-2; weak D call: TRBD1 (6 bases). The CDR3 is made up of 14 amino acids. V was shortened by 5 bases and J by 7 bases, with 17 bases between the two germline ends. Germline CDR1 reads SGHAT; CDR2 reads FQNNGV. CDR3 bases: TGTGCCAGCAGCGTATGGGGGCAGAACGGTGGCTACACCTTC. Translated, it gives CASSVWGQNGGYTF.